This T cell receptor (beta chain) was identified during a study of T cells after yellow fever vaccination. The CDR3 is made up of 20 amino acids. Trimming removed 2 bases from V and 1 base from J; junction bases left unmatched: 13. The germline V gene has CDR1 MNHEY and CDR2 SMNVEV (reference sequence). A 5'RACE template-switching step, the method used to make TCR cDNA, added a universal primer site and UMIs. TCRdb redid the calling of the 5' RACE reads with MiXCR, one entry per CDR3 protein. The data show 300,000 to 400,000 distinct CDR3 sequences, with around 3.9% seen just once and approximately 24% held by the top ten. Study-level results: A minor fraction of clonotypes spanned both CD4 and CD8 compartments. Reappearance after the booster was observed for most primary-vaccination clones (about 96% CD4, about 91% CD8). The study found a weaker secondary response that peaked faster, day 5 versus 15.

This clonotype has more than one count but fewer than ten. Its antigen is as yet unknown. This sequence joins TRBV27 and TRBJ1-5; 11 bases are a match to TRBD1. The input for sequencing was PBMCs, taken 5 days after the yellow fever booster vaccination. This receptor was identified in a man aged 18 to 35 who received the YFV17D yellow fever vaccine. The CDR3 nucleotides read TGTGCCAGCAGTTTAACGCCCCCGGGACAGGGGGGATTGAGCAATCAGCCCCAGCATTTT. It specifies CASSLTPPGQGGLSNQPQHF.